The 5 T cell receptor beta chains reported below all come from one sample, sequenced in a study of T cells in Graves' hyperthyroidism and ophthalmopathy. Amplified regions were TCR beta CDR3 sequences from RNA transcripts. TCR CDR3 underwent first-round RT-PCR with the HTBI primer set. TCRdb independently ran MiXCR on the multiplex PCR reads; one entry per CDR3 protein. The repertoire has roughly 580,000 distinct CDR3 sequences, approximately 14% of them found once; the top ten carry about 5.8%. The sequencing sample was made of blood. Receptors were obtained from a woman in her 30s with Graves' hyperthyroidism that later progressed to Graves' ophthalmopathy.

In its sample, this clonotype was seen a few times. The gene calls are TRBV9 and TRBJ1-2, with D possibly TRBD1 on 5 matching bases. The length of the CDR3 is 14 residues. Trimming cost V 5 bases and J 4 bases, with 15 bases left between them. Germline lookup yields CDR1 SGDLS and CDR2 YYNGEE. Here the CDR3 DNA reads TGTGCCAGCAGAAACCTGGGGCAGCCCTATGGCTACACCTTC. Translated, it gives CASRNLGQPYGYTF.

CDR3: CASSEEIRDTEAFF. Here the CDR3 DNA reads TGTGCCAGCAGCGAGGAAATCAGAGACACTGAAGCTTTCTTT. This chain connects TRBV5-4 to TRBJ1-1, with D unclear. The CDR3 is made up of 14 amino acids. Looked up from germline, CDR1 is SGHNT and CDR2 is YYREEE (reference sequence). V was pared by 4 bases and J by 3 bases, with 13 bases between. The entire variable domain, with the rest obtained from reference TRBV5-4 and TRBJ1-1, is as follows: ETGVTQSPTHLIKTRGQQVTLRCSSQSGHNTVSWYQQALGQGPQFIFQYYREEENGRGNFPPRFSGLQFPNYSSELNVNALELDDSALYLCASSEEIRDTEAFFGQGTRLTVV.

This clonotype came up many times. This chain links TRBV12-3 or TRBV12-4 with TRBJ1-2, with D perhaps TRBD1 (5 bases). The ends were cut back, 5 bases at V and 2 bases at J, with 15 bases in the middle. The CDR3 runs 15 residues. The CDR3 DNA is TGTGCCAGCAGTCCATCGTCCTGGGGGAACTATGGCTACACCTTC. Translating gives CASSPSSWGNYGYTF.

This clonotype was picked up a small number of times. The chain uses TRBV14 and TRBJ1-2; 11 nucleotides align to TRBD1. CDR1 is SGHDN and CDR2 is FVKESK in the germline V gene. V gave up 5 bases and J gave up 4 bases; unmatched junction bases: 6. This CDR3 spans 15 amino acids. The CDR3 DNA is TGTGCCAGCAGCGCCGGACAGGGGGCCTTCTATGGCTACACCTTC. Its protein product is CASSAGQGAFYGYTF. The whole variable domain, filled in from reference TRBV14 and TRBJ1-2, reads EAGVTQFPSHSVIEKGQTVTLRCDPISGHDNLYWYRRVMGKEIKFLLHFVKESKQDESGMPNNRFLAERTGGTYSTLKVQPAELEDSGVYFCASSAGQGAFYGYTFGSGTRLTVV.

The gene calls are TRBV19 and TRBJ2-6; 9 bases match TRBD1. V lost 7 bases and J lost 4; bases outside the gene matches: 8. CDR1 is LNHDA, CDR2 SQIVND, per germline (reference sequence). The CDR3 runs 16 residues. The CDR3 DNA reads TGTGCCAGTAAGGGGGGACAGGGTAACGGGGCCAACGTCCTGACTTTC. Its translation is CASKGGQGNGANVLTF. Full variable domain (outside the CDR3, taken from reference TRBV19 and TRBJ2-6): DGGITQSPKYLFRKEGQNVTLSCEQNLNHDAMYWYRQDPGQGLRLIYYSQIVNDFQKGDIAEGYSVSREKKESFPLTVTSAQKNPTAFYLCASKGGQGNGANVLTFGAGSRLTVL.